This T cell receptor (beta chain) was captured in a study of blood T cell repertoires in COVID-19. Study in general: Spain, Italy and the United States supplied samples that represented acute and convalescent COVID-19. From T cells, B-cell-depleted T cells, or PBMCs came the material, which was cDNA or gDNA.

Sequencing was performed with immunoSEQ multiplex PCR; in TCRdb, only in-frame clones are kept and a portion is missing. Among around 230,000 clones listed, about 81% were seen once. This clone was seen a handful of times. Other DNA variants within this sample encode the same CDR3. There are 13 residues in the CDR3. Trimming pared 2 bases from V and 2 bases from J, leaving 7 bases between. Per the germline V gene, CDR1 is SGHRS and CDR2 is YFSETQ. This chain connects TRBV5-1 to TRBJ1-1, with D unresolved. Sequencing used peripheral blood. This sequence was found in a woman aged 55-70 years with active or convalescent COVID-19. CDR3 nucleotide sequence: TGCGCCAGCAGCTTCGACACTAACACTGAAGCTTTCTTT. It codes for CASSFDTNTEAFF.